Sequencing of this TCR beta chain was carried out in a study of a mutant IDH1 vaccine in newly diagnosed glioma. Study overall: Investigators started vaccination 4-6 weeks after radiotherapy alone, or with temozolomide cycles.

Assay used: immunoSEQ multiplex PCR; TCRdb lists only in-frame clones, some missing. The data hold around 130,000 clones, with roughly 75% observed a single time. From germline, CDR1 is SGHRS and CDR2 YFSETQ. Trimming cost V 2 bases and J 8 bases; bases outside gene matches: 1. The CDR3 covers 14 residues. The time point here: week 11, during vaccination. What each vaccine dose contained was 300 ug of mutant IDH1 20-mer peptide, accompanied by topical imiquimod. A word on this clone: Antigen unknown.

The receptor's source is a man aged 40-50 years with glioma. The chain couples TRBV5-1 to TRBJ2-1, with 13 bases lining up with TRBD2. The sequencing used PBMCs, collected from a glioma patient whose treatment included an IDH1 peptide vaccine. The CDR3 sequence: CASSLGLAGDEQFF. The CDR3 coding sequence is TGCGCCAGCAGCTTAGGACTAGCGGGGGATGAGCAGTTCTTC.